This T cell receptor (beta chain) was sequenced for a study of CD8+CD57+ T cells in acquired aplastic anemia. Individuals selected for sequencing had exhibited CD8+CD57+ cell expansion on flow cytometry. Genomic DNA was employed as the template in profiling TCR beta VDJ and CDR3. TCRdb independently ran MiXCR on the reads; one entry per CDR3 protein. Of 150,000 to 200,000 distinct CDR3 sequences listed, roughly 48% are singletons. Germline-derived CDR1 and CDR2 are SGHVS and FNYEAQ. This CDR3 region has 12 residues. V gave up 0 bases and J gave up 6 bases, with 3 bases separating them. The specimen was sorted CD4+, CD8+, or CD8+CD57+ T cells (not recorded which) from PBMCs. The rearrangement joins TRBV7-6 to TRBJ2-1; D is uncertain. The sequence was obtained from a human donor with aplastic anemia. The CDR3 loop is CASSLAANEQFF. In nucleotides, the CDR3 is TGTGCCAGCAGCTTAGCGGCCAATGAGCAGTTCTTC.